This TCR beta chain was sequenced for a study of memory CD4+ T cells and cytomegalovirus serostatus. The study's findings and limits: 67 of 164 known CMV-associated TCRbeta sequences appeared in CD4+ memory. Suggested: most of the CMV-linked TCR signature lies in CD4+ memory cells.

Turning to this clone: Its target is not known.

The sort gate was single viable CD3+CD4+CD8-CD45RO+ cells for memory CD4+ T cells. Serostatus was set by detecting CMV pp150, pp28, p38, p52 IgG. Original data processing: After removing out-of-frame reads, millions of distinct TCRbeta sequences remained. The assay was immunoSEQ multiplex PCR, and TCRdb's table has in-frame clones only and misses some. Clonal size and the V and J genes are those of that table, whereas D and trimming came from the DNA. The sample lists about 58,000 clones, less than 85% seen once, with under 0.5% in the top ten. This sequence originates from an adult in good health and CMV-seronegative. Some clones in this sample may be carry-over from other donors' samples. Material: memory CD4+ T cells from blood.

The chain's CDR3 is CASSPGGDEAFF. DNA for the CDR3: TGTGCCAGCTCACCGGGGGGGGATGAAGCTTTCTTT. The gene calls are TRBV18 and TRBJ1-1; the D gene is possibly TRBD1 (5 bases). This CDR3 contains 12 residues. Per germline, CDR1 KGHSH and CDR2 LQKENI. The germline V and J ends were trimmed by 3 bases and 7 bases, with 9 bases remaining between them.